This section outlines one TCR beta chain sequence together with its context. After removal of 1 base from V and 2 bases from J, the junction contained 3 bases not matched to a gene. Per the germline V gene, CDR1 is LGHDT and CDR2 is YNNKEL (reference sequence). CDR3 size: 16 residues. These data belong to a study of blood T cells in healthy people across ages. A second PCR, run for roughly 6 to 11 cycles, used a sample-barcoded 5' primer plus a J-beta primer mix. TCRdb passed the 5' RACE reads through MiXCR, listing each CDR3 protein once. The table lists about 1.6 million distinct CDR3 sequences, about 31% of them singletons.

The sequencing sample was made of blood. This chain links TRBV3-1 with TRBJ2-3, with 10 positions matching TRBD2. This TCR came from a woman aged 25 to 45 in good health. CDR3 in DNA: TGTGCCAGCAGCCAAGCTAGCGGGAGAATCACAGATACGCAGTATTTT. Translating it yields CASSQASGRITDTQYF.